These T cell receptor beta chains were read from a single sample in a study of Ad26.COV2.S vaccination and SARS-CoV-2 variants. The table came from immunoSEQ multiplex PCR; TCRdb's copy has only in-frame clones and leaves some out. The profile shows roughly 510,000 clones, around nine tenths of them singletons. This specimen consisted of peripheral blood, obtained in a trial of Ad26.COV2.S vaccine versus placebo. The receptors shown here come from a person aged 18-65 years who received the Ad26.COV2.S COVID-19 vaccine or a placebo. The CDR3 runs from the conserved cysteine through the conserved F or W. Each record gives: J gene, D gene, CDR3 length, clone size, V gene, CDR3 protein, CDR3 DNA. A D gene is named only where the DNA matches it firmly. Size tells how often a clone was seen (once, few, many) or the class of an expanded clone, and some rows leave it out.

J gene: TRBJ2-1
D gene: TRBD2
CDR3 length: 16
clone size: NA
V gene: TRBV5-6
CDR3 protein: CASSLFREDPYNEQFF
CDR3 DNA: TGTGCCAGCAGCTTATTCCGGGAGGACCCTTACAATGAGCAGTTCTTC

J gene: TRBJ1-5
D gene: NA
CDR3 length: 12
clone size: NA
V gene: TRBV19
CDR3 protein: CASNSLDQPQHF
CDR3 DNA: TGTGCCAGTAATTCGCTCGACCAGCCCCAGCATTTT

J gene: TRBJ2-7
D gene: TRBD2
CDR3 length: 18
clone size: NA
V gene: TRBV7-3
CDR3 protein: CASSLTAVTSGRGYEQYF
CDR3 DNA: TGTGCCAGCAGCTTAACCGCTGTTACTAGCGGGAGAGGCTACGAGCAGTACTTC

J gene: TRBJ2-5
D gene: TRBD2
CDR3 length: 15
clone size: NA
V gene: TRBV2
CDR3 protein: CASSEHRLAGEAQYF
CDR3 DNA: TGTGCCAGCAGTGAACACAGGCTAGCGGGCGAGGCCCAGTACTTC

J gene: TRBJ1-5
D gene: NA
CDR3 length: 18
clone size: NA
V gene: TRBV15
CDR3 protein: CATSRDSPPSRGNQPQHF
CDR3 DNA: TGTGCCACCAGCAGAGATTCGCCTCCCTCGAGAGGCAATCAGCCCCAGCATTTT

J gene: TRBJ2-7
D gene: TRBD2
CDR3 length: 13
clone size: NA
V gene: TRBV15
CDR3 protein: CATSPSGRYEQYF
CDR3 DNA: TGTGCCACCAGCCCGAGCGGGAGGTACGAGCAGTACTTC

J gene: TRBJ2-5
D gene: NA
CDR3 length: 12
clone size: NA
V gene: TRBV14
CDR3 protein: CASSPGWPTQYF
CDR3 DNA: TGTGCCAGCAGTCCAGGGTGGCCGACCCAGTACTTC

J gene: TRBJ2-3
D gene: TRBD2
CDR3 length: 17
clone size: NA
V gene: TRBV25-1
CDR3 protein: CASEPFGLAGVPDTQYF
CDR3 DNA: TGTGCCAGCGAACCCTTCGGACTAGCGGGAGTCCCAGATACGCAGTATTTT

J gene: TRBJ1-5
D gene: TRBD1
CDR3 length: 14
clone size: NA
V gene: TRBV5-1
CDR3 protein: CASSLSGGGQPQHF
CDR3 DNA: TGCGCCAGCAGCTTGTCAGGGGGCGGTCAGCCCCAGCATTTT

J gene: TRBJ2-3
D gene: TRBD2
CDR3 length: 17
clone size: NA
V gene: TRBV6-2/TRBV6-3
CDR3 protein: CASSSYLGSGRTDTQYF
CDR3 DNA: TGTGCCAGCAGCTCCTATCTAGGTAGCGGGAGGACAGATACGCAGTATTTT

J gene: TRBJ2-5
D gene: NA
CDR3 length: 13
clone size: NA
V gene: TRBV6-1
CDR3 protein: CASSEIRGETQYF
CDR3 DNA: TGTGCCAGCAGTGAAATCAGGGGAGAGACCCAGTACTTC

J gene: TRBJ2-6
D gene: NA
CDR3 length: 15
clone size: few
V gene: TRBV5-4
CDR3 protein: CASSLVGSGANVLTF
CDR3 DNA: TGTGCCAGCAGCTTGGTGGGCTCTGGGGCCAACGTCCTGACTTTC

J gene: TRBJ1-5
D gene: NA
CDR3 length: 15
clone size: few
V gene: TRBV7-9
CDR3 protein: CASSLEGGGNQPQHF
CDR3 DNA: TGTGCCAGCAGCTTAGAAGGGGGTGGCAATCAGCCCCAGCATTTT

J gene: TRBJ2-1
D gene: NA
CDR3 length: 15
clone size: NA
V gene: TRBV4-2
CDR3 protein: CASSQEQGSYNEQFF
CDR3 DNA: TGTGCCAGCAGCCAAGAGCAGGGCTCCTACAATGAGCAGTTCTTC

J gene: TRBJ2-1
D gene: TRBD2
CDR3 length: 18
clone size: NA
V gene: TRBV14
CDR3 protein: CASSQAPWTSGTISEQFF
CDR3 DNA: TGTGCCAGCAGCCAAGCCCCTTGGACTAGCGGGACGATATCTGAGCAGTTCTTC

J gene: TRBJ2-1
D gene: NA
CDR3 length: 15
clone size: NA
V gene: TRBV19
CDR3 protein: CASSIGWSVTNEQFF
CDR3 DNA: TGTGCCAGTAGTATAGGGTGGTCAGTTACCAATGAGCAGTTCTTC

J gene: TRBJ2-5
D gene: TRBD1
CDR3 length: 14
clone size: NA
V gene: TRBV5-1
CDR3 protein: CASSHTGVQETQYF
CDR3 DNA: TGCGCCAGCAGTCATACAGGGGTTCAAGAGACCCAGTACTTC

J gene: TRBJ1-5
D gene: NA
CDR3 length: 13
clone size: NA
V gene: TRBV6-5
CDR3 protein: CASRGAGMEPQHF
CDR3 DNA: TGTGCCAGCAGGGGAGCGGGGATGGAGCCCCAGCATTTT

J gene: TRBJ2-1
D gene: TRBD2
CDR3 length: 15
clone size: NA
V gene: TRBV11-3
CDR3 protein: CASSPIAGPYNEQFF
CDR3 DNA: TGTGCCAGCAGCCCTATAGCGGGACCATACAATGAGCAGTTCTTC

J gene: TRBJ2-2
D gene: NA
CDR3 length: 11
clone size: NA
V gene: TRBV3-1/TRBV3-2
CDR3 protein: CASSQVQELFF
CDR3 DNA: TGTGCCAGCAGCCAAGTCCAGGAGCTGTTTTTT

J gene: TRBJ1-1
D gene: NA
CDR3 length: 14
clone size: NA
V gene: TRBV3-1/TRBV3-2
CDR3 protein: CASSQVGGGDEAFF
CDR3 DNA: TGTGCCAGCAGCCAAGTTGGGGGCGGGGATGAAGCTTTCTTT

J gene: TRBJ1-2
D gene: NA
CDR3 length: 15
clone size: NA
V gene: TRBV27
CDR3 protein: CASSGVGAPNYGYTF
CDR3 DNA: TGTGCCAGCAGCGGGGTCGGGGCGCCTAACTATGGCTACACCTTC

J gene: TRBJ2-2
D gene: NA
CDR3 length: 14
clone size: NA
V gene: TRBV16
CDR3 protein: CASNPGPAAGELFF
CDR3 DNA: TGTGCCAGCAACCCGGGACCCGCGGCCGGGGAGCTGTTTTTT

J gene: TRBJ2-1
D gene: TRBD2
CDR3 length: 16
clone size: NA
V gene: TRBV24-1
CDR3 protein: CATSDFGTSQRNEQFF
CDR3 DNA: TGTGCCACCAGTGATTTCGGGACTAGCCAGCGCAATGAGCAGTTCTTC

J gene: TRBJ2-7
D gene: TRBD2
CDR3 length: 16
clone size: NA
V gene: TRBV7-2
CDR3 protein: CASSLALAGGGYEQYF
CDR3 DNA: TGTGCCAGCAGCTTAGCGCTAGCGGGAGGTGGGTACGAGCAGTACTTC

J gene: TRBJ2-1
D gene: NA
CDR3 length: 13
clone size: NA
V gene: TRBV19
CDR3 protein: CASSTTFGNEQFF
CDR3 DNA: TGTGCCAGTAGTACCACATTTGGGAATGAGCAGTTCTTC

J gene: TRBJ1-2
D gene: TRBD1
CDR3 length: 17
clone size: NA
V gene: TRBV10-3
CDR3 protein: CAISESPGQGFRWGYTF
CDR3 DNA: TGTGCCATCAGTGAGTCACCGGGACAGGGGTTTCGCTGGGGCTACACCTTC

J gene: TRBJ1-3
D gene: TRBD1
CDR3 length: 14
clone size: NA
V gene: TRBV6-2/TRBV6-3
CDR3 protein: CASSFGQARNTIYF
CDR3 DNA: TGTGCCAGCAGTTTCGGACAGGCGAGAAACACCATATATTTT

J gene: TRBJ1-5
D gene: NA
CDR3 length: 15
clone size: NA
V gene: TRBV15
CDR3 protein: CATSSNRPGPQPQHF
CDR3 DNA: TGTGCCACCAGCAGCAATAGACCGGGGCCCCAGCCCCAGCATTTT

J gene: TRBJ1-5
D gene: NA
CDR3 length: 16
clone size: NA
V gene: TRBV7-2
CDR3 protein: CASSLRMGGASQPQHF
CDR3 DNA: TGTGCCAGCAGCTTAAGGATGGGGGGGGCAAGTCAGCCCCAGCATTTT

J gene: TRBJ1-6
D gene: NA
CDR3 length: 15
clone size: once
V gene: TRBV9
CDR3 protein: CASSGPGGRDSPLHF
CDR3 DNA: TGTGCCAGCAGCGGACCCGGAGGTCGGGATTCACCCCTCCACTTT

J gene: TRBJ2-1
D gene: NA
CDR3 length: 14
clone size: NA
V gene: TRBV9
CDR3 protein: CASTTTGTEDEQFF
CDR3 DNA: TGTGCCAGCACGACAACCGGGACGGAGGACGAGCAGTTCTTC